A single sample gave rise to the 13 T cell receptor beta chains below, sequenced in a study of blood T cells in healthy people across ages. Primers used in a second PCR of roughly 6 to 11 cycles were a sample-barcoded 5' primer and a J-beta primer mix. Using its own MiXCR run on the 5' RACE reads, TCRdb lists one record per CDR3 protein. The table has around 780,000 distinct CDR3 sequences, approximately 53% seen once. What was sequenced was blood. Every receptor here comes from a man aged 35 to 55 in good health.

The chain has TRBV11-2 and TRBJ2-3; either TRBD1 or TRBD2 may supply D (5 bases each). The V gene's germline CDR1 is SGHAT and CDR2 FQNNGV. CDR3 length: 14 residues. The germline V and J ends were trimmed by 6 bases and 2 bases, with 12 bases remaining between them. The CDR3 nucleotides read TGTGCCAGCAGAACCATAGGGACCACAGATACGCAGTATTTT. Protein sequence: CASRTIGTTDTQYF.

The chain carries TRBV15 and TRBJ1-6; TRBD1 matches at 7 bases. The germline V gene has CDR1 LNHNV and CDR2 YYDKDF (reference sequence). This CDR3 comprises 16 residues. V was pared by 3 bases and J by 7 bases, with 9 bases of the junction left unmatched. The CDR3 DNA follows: TGTGCCACCAGCAGGGACCCGGGACAGCTAAATTCACCCCTCCACTTT. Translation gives CATSRDPGQLNSPLHF.

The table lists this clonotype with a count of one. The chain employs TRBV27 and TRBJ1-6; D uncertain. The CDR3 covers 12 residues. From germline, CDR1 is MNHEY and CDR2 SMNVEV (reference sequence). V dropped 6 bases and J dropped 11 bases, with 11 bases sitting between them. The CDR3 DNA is TGTGCCAGCAGCAAGACTATGGCACCCCTCCACTTT. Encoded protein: CASSKTMAPLHF.

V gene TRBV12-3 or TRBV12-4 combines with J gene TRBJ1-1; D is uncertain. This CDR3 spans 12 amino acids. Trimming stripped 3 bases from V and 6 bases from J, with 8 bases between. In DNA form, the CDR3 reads TGTGCCAGCAGTTTGATCCCCCCTGAAGCTTTCTTT. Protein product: CASSLIPPEAFF.

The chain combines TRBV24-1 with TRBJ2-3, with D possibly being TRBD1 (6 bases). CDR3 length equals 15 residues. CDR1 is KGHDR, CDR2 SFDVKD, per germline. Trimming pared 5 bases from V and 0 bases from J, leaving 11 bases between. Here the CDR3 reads CATSVPDSSTDTQYF. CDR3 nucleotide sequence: TGTGCCACCAGTGTCCCGGACAGTAGCACAGATACGCAGTATTTT.

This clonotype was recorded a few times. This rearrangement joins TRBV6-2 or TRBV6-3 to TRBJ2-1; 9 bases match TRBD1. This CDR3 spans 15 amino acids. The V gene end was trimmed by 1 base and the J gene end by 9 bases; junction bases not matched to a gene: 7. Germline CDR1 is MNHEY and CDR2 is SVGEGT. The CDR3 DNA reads TGTGCCAGCAGTTACTTAAGGACAGGGGCCAGTGAGCAGTTCTTC. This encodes CASSYLRTGASEQFF.

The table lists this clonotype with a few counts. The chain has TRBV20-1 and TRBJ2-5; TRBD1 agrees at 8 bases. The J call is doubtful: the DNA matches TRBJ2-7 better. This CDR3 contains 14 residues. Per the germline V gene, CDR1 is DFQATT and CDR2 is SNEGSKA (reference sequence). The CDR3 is CSAHNRRGLNEQYF. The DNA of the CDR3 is TGCAGTGCTCACAACCGCAGGGGGCTCAACGAGCAGTACTTC.

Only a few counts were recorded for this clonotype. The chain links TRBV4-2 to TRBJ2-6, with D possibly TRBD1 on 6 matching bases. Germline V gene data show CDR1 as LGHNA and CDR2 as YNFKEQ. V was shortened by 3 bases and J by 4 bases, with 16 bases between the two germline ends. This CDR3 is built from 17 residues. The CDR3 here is CASSQHRVRSGANVLTF. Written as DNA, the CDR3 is TGTGCCAGCAGCCAGCACAGGGTTCGGTCCGGGGCCAACGTCCTGACTTTC.

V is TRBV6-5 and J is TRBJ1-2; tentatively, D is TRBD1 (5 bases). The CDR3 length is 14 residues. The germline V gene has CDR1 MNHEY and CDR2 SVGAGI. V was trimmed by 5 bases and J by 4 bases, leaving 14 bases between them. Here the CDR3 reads CASSPEQDIYGYTF. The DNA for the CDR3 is TGTGCCAGCAGTCCGGAACAGGACATCTATGGCTACACCTTC.

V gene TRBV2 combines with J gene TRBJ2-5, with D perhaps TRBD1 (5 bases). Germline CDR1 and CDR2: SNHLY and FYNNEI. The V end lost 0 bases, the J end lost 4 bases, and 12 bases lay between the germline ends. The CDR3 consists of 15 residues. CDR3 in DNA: TGTGCCAGCAGTGAAGCGCTTCGAGACAGAGAGACCCAGTACTTC. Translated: CASSEALRDRETQYF.

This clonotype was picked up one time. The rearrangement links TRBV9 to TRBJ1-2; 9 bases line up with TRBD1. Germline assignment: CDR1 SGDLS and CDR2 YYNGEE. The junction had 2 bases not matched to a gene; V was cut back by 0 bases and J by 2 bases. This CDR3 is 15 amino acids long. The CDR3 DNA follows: TGTGCCAGCAGCGTAGGACAGGGGGTAAACTATGGCTACACCTTC. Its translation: CASSVGQGVNYGYTF.

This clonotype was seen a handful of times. The CDR3 region is CASGFGYGYTF. DNA for the CDR3: TGTGCTAGTGGTTTCGGCTATGGCTACACCTTC. The chain links TRBV12-5 to TRBJ1-2; D is unresolved. V was clipped by 3 bases and J by 4 bases, with 3 bases between them. This CDR3 has 11 residues. Germline V gene sequence: CDR1 LGHNT, CDR2 FRNRAP.

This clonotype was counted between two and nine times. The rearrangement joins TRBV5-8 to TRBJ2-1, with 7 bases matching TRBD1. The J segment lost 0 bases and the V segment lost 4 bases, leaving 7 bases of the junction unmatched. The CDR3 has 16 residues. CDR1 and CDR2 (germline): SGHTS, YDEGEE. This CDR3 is CASSGDSWSSYNEQFF. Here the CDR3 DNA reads TGTGCCAGCAGCGGGGACAGCTGGAGCTCCTACAATGAGCAGTTCTTC.